The 3 T cell receptor beta chains below all came from one sample that was sequenced in a study of CD8+ T cells in alopecia areata. RNA, once extracted, was reverse transcribed into cDNA for use as the sequencing template. Generated by immunoSEQ multiplex PCR, the TCRdb table keeps only in-frame clones and is missing some. This sample yields hundreds of thousands of clones, of which under 70% are seen a single time; around 1.2% belongs to the top ten. Sample: CD4+ T cells sorted from blood, taken at week 0. Receptors were obtained from a human donor with alopecia areata.

A single count supports this clone. J is TRBJ2-1 and V is TRBV20-1; D possibly uses TRBD1 or TRBD2 (5 bases each). This CDR3 is 11 amino acids long. Germline loops: CDR1 DFQATT, CDR2 SNEGSKA (reference sequence). V was pared by 5 bases and J by 6 bases, with 8 bases between. Written as DNA, the CDR3 is TGCAGTGCTTGGGACGGCAATGAGCAGTTCTTC. It encodes CSAWDGNEQFF.

The gene calls are TRBV7-3 and TRBJ2-1; TRBD2 might be the D (6 bases). V lost 5 bases and J 5 bases, leaving 13 bases between the germline ends. CDR1 and CDR2 (germline): SGHTA, FQGTGA. The CDR3 totals 14 residues. CDR3 nucleotide sequence: TGTGCCAGCAGCCTGGGCGGGGAAGACAATGAGCAGTTCTTC. This translates into CASSLGGEDNEQFF.

The table lists this clone with a few counts. This sequence joins TRBV29-1 and TRBJ1-2; 7 nucleotides agree with TRBD1. Trimming at V came to 3 bases and at J to 6 bases, leaving 10 bases not matched to a gene. The germline V gene has CDR1 SQVTM and CDR2 ANQGSEA. There are 14 residues in the CDR3. CDR3 sequence reads: CSVDPTGFEDGYTF. The CDR3 DNA reads as TGCAGCGTTGACCCGACAGGGTTTGAAGATGGCTACACCTTC. Supplemented by reference TRBV29-1 and TRBJ1-2, the full variable domain reads SAVISQKPSRDICQRGTSLTIQCQVDSQVTMMFWYRQQPGQSLTLIATANQGSEATYESGFVIDKFPISRPNLTFSTLTVSNMSPEDSSIYLCSVDPTGFEDGYTFGSGTRLTVV.